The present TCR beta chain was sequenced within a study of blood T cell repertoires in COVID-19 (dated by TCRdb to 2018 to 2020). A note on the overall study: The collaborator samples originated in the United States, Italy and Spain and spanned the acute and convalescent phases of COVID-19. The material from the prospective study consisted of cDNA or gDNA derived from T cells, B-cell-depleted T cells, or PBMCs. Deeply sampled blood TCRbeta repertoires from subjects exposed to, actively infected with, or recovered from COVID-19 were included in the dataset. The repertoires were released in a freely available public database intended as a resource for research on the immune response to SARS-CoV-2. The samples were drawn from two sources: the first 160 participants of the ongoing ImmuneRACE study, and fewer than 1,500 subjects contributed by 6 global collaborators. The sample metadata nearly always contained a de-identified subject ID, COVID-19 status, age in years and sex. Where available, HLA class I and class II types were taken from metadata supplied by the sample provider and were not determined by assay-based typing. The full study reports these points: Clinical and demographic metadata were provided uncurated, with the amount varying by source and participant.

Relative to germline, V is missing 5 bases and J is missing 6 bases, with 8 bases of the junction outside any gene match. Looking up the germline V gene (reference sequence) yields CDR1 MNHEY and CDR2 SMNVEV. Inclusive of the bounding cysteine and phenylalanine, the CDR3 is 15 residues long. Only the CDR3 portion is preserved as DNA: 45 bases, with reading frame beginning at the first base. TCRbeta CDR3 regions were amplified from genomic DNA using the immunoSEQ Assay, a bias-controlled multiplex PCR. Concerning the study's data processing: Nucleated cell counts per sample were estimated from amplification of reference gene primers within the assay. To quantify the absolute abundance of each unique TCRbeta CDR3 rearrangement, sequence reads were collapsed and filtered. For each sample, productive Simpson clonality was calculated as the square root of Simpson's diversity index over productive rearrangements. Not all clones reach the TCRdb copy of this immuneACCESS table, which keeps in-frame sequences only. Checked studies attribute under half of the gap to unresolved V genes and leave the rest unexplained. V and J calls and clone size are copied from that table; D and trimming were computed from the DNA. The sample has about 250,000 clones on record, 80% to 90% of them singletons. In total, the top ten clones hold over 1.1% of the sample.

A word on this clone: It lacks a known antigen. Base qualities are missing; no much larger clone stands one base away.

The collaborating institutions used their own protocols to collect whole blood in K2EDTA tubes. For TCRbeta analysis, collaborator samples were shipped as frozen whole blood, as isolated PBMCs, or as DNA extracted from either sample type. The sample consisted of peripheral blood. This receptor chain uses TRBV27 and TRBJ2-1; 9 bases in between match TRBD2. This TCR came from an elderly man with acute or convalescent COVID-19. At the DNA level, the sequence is TGTGCCAGCAGTGGTCGACTAGCGGACGGCAATGAGCAGTTCTTC. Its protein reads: CASSGRLADGNEQFF.